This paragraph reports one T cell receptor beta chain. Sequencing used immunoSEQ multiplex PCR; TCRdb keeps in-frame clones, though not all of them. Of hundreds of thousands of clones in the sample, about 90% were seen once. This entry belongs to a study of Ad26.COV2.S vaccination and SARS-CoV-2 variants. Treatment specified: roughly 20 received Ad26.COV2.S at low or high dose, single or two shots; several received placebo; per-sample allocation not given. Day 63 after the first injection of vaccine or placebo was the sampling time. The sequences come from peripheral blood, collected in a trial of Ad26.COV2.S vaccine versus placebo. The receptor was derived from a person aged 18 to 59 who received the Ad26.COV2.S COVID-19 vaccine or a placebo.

Here the CDR3 DNA reads TGTGCCAGCACCCCCGCCGGGTTAACTCCCGCTGAAGCTTTCTTT. Protein: CASTPAGLTPAEAFF. This sequence joins TRBV3-1 (or the pseudogene TRBV3-2) and TRBJ1-1; D uncertain. V was shortened by 7 bases and J by 6 bases, with 21 bases between the two germline ends. CDR1 and CDR2 (germline): LGHDT, YNNKEL (reference sequence). This CDR3 spans 15 amino acids.